Sequencing of this T cell receptor beta chain was carried out in a study of beta chain features in type 1 diabetes listed by TCRdb under 2018. Study-wide context: Mean age, gender distribution, total cell number and subset yield were not different between patients and healthy donors. Across all samples, 107,917,701 sorted cells were examined, and cell number per subset correlated strongly with RNA yield. In the study, TCRB repertoires of sorted circulating CD4+ T cell subsets from recently diagnosed type 1 diabetes patients were compared with those of matched healthy donors. Naive and central memory subsets were obtained from all 30 or so donors, but regulatory and stem cell-like memory subsets were isolated from only 8 patients and 8 healthy donors. Broad study findings and their caveats: Because cDNA was sequenced instead of genomic DNA, highly expressing activated cells could be over-represented, though the groups showed no difference in activation or CD3 levels. A moderate but significant shortening of TCRB CDR3 length was observed in type 1 diabetes patients in all four CD4+ subsets. Naive, central memory and regulatory TCRB repertoires appeared to be more similar among patients than among healthy donors. PCR might favor shorter templates, but patient and control samples were amplified and corrected together, so any skew would affect both groups equally. Only small numbers of individuals were included in the HLA sub-analyses, which left unresolved whether HLA type had any influence on TCRB rearrangement. Patients with type 1 diabetes made fewer insertions and deleted more nucleotides at VDJ recombination sites, implying thymic rearrangement abnormalities.

This clone was counted between two and nine times. Its binding antigen is unknown. No much larger clone is present one base from it, and per-base qualities are unavailable. Each donor gave one peripheral blood draw, averaging around 120 mL, which was collected into heparinised tubes. Naive, central memory, regulatory and stem cell-like memory CD4+ T cells were sorted on a BD FACSAria II using a panel including CD45RO, CCR7, CD25, CD127, CD95 and CD27. A purity above 95% was achieved for all sorted populations. PBMCs were separated immediately by Lymphoprep density gradient centrifugation and were stained directly, without being cultured. To minimize batch effects, samples were stained and sorted in pairs, one healthy donor with one patient per experiment. The entire isolated RNA was reverse transcribed using the High Capacity cDNA Reverse Transcription Kit, and thus expressed TCRB transcripts were sequenced. Deep immunoSEQ sequencing was performed on naive, central memory and regulatory T cell samples, with an average of around 3.5 million total reads per sample. Sorted cells were lysed in RLT buffer and RNA was extracted with DNase-treated RNeasy Micro or Mini kits, depending on cell number. Each cell subset was processed separately to prevent cross-contamination, with patient and healthy donor samples processed together. The immunoSEQ multiplex PCR was used to amplify TCRB sequences from cDNA, yielding 87-bp fragments that span the CDR3 region. The amplicons were sequenced using the Illumina HiSeq platform. Per the source publication's procedure: PCR bias was computationally corrected using synthetic template baselines, reads within Hamming distance 2 were collapsed, and singletons that could not be merged were discarded. Reads were aligned against IMGT so that V, D and J genes, CDR3 length and insertions or deletions at six rearrangement sites could be assigned. Within each subset, clonotype counts were normalized to sorted cell number, and only after that were true diversity and Gini coefficients computed with the tcR R package. The overlap coefficient, calculated on TCRB nucleotide sequences, was used to quantify repertoire sharing. TCRdb retrieved this table from immuneACCESS and kept in-frame rearrangements only. Not all clones are present; in checked studies, unresolved V genes account for under half, and no reason is known for the remainder. The DNA was the basis for D and trimming; V, J and clone size are from that table. This sample has 150,000 or so clones in its table, and approximately 8.4% of those were observed once. In total, the top ten clones hold 2.3% of the sample.

From the cysteine up to the phenylalanine, the CDR3 has a length of 15 residues. Here the CDR3 DNA is all that survives: 45 bases in frame from base 1. The junction carries 15 bases between V and J, which are trimmed by 5 bases and 4 bases respectively. The germline V gene encodes CDR1 MNHEY and CDR2 SMNVEV (reference sequence). Sequenced input: central memory CD4+ T cells from blood. The TCR sequence derives from a woman in her late teens or twenties in good health. The chain joins TRBV27 to TRBJ2-1, with TRBD1 tentatively as D gene (6 bases match). CDR3 reads: CASSIRQAGYNEQFF. The DNA reads as follows: TGTGCCAGCAGTATACGACAGGCCGGGTACAATGAGCAGTTCTTC.